Shown below are 27 T cell receptor beta chains from a single sample sequenced in a study of beta chain features in type 1 diabetes. Reverse transcribing all isolated RNA meant expressed TCRB transcripts were sequenced. Only in-frame clones appear in the TCRdb table, and some are missing; sequencing was by immunoSEQ multiplex PCR. The sample has some 350,000 clones; roughly 14% are singletons. Their cognate antigens are unknown. The study, taken as a whole, reports: A moderate, significant TCRB CDR3 shortening appeared in type 1 diabetes across four CD4+ subsets.

The sample consisted of naive CD4+ T cells from blood. Every receptor here comes from a woman younger than 35 with type 1 diabetes.

The genes are TRBV5-1 and TRBJ1-4, with 9 bases lining up with TRBD1. V shed 3 bases, J shed 7 bases, and the junction held 4 bases outside the gene matches. Germline-derived CDR1 and CDR2 are SGHRS and YFSETQ. The CDR3 contains 14 residues. CDR3 region: CASSSGQGGEKLFF. The CDR3 DNA reads TGCGCCAGCAGCTCGGGACAGGGTGGTGAAAAACTGTTTTTT.

This clone has a handful of counts. CDR3 in amino acids: CASSPPSGAGYEQYV. The CDR3 bases are TGTGCCAGCAGCCCCCCGTCCGGCGCGGGCTACGAGCAGTACGTC. V and J are TRBV7-2 and TRBJ2-7, with D possibly matching TRBD2 (5 bases). Per germline, CDR1 SGHTA and CDR2 FQGNSA. Trimming pared 5 bases from V and 3 bases from J, leaving 17 bases between. The CDR3 is 15 residues long.

The chain links TRBV19 to TRBJ2-3, with 7 nucleotides matching TRBD2. Germline loops: CDR1 LNHDA, CDR2 SQIVND (reference sequence). J was trimmed by 1 base and V by 9 bases; bases with no gene match: 7. The CDR3 extends over 14 amino acids. The CDR3 DNA sequence: TGTGCCAGCCGCCCGGCGGGGGGCACAGATACGCAGTATTTT. It yields the protein CASRPAGGTDTQYF.

The chain joins TRBV5-1 to TRBJ2-5; D is perhaps TRBD2 (9 bases). Per the germline V gene, CDR1 is SGHRS and CDR2 is YFSETQ. V lost 4 bases and J lost 9, with 19 bases in between. The CDR3 runs to 14 residues. DNA for the CDR3: TGCGCCAGCAGCAAAGGACAGGGCGGGGGGGCCCAGTACTTC. It encodes CASSKGQGGGAQYF.

This chain joins TRBV29-1 and TRBJ2-3, with TRBD2 as a possible D gene (5 bases). CDR3 length: 15 amino acids. Germline V gene data show CDR1 as SQVTM and CDR2 as ANQGSEA. The V end lost 4 bases, the J end lost 2 bases, and 16 bases lay between the germline ends. Here the CDR3 reads CSVAQTPTNTDTQYF. Written as DNA, the CDR3 is TGCAGCGTTGCCCAGACTCCGACTAACACAGATACGCAGTATTTT.

This clone was recorded a few times. The rearrangement links TRBV6-6 to TRBJ1-2; TRBD1 matches 11 bases. This CDR3 has 14 amino acids. CDR1 MNHNY and CDR2 SVGAGI come from the germline V gene (reference sequence). With V trimmed by 4 bases and J by 7 bases, 5 bases remained unmatched. The CDR3 loop reads CASSSPGQGGGYTF. The CDR3 nucleotides are TGTGCCAGCAGTTCACCGGGACAGGGGGGTGGCTACACCTTC.

This clone was seen only a few times. The chain combines TRBV7-9 with TRBJ2-7, with 9 bases aligning to TRBD1. The ends lost 3 bases at V and 9 bases at J; junction bases unmatched: 12. The CDR3 extends over 15 amino acids. Looked up from germline, CDR1 is SEHNR and CDR2 is FQNEAQ (reference sequence). CDR3 loop: CASSLGGTGISVQYF. Written as DNA, the CDR3 is TGTGCCAGCAGCTTGGGGGGGACAGGGATTTCTGTGCAGTACTTC.

This chain links TRBV6-5 with TRBJ2-7, with TRBD2 identical over 8 bases. The germline V gene encodes CDR1 MNHEY and CDR2 SVGAGI. The V gene end was trimmed by 5 bases and the J gene end by 5 bases; junction bases not matched to a gene: 5. This CDR3 has 13 amino acids. The CDR3: CASSALAGHEQYV. The CDR3 nucleotides are TGTGCCAGCAGTGCTTTAGCGGGACACGAGCAGTACGTC.

Remarks on this clone: The same CDR3 is also encoded by other DNA sequences in this sample. V gene TRBV29-1 combines with J gene TRBJ1-1; D ambiguous. V lost 1 base, J lost 0 bases, and 6 bases lay in between. CDR3 length: 13 residues. Germline values: CDR1 SQVTM, CDR2 ANQGSEA. CDR3 in DNA: TGCAGCGTTGAAGGCAGGCTGAACACTGAAGCTTTCTTT. Residues: CSVEGRLNTEAFF.

The chain links TRBV19 to TRBJ2-7, with TRBD1 matching over 10 bases. J lost 9 bases, V lost 9 bases, and 11 bases had no gene match. This CDR3 has 13 residues. Germline V lookup: CDR1 LNHDA, CDR2 SQIVND (reference sequence). Written as DNA, the CDR3 is TGTGCCAGCTCGGCGGGACAGGGGTATGTGCAGTACGTC. Its protein product is CASSAGQGYVQYV.

In this sample, this clone turned up a few times. The genes are TRBV5-1 and TRBJ2-2; 7 nucleotides match TRBD2. V lost 0 bases and J lost 1; bases outside the gene matches: 3. Germline V gene lookup returns CDR1 SGHRS and CDR2 YFSETQ. This CDR3 comprises 16 residues. CDR3 in amino acids: CASSLGPSGNTGELFF. CDR3 in DNA: TGCGCCAGCAGCTTGGGGCCTAGCGGGAACACCGGGGAGCTGTTTTTT.

The chain links TRBV5-1 to TRBJ1-5, with unresolved D. Between the trimmed V and J ends, which lost 0 bases and 0 bases, there was a span of 7 bases. The CDR3 runs to 15 residues. Germline CDR1 reads SGHRS; CDR2 reads YFSETQ. CDR3 sequence: CASSLDGSSNQPQHF. CDR3 DNA: TGCGCCAGCAGCTTGGATGGGAGTAGCAATCAGCCCCAGCATTTT.

This clone has a handful of counts. The V gene is TRBV14, the J gene TRBJ2-1, with TRBD2 matching over 11 bases. V was clipped by 5 bases and J by 8 bases; unmatched bases: 11. The CDR3 covers 16 residues. Germline V gene lookup returns CDR1 SGHDN and CDR2 FVKESK. The CDR3 nucleotides read TGTGCCAGCAGCTCCCCGACTAGCGGGATGTTGGATGAGCAGTTCTTC. Its protein product is CASSSPTSGMLDEQFF.

This clone was seen more than once but under ten times. The chain links TRBV4-2 to TRBJ2-5; 10 nucleotides align to TRBD2. The CDR3 totals 19 residues. Germline V gives CDR1 LGHNA, CDR2 YNFKEQ. Germline trimming cut 2 bases from V and 1 base from J; bases unmatched to any gene: 13. In nucleotides, the CDR3 is TGTGCCAGCAGCCAAACCCGCCGGGCTAGCGGGAGATCCCAAGAGACCCAGTACTTC. It encodes CASSQTRRASGRSQETQYF.

J is TRBJ2-1 and V is TRBV19; 10 bases map to TRBD2. Trimming cost V 2 bases and J 10 bases; bases outside gene matches: 14. The CDR3 runs to 17 residues. The germline V gene has CDR1 LNHDA and CDR2 SQIVND (reference sequence). CDR3 loop: CASSIQSGTSVGREQFF. The CDR3 DNA sequence: TGTGCCAGTAGTATACAATCCGGGACTAGCGTAGGGAGAGAGCAGTTCTTC.

This chain uses TRBV7-2 with TRBJ1-1, with D possibly TRBD1 on 5 matching bases. Deletions cut 3 bases from V and 5 bases from J, with 13 bases between. The CDR3 is 14 amino acids. Germline loops: CDR1 SGHTA, CDR2 FQGNSA. The CDR3 protein is CASSFSQVVTEAFF. In DNA form, the CDR3 reads TGTGCCAGCAGCTTCTCACAGGTAGTGACTGAAGCTTTCTTT. Variable domain in full (rest from reference TRBV7-2 and TRBJ1-1): GAGVSQSPSNKVTEKGKDVELRCDPISGHTALYWYRQSLGQGLEFLIYFQGNSAPDKSGLPSDRFSAERTGGSVSTLTIQRTQQEDSAVYLCASSFSQVVTEAFFGQGTRLTVV.

This chain connects TRBV6-5 to TRBJ2-1, with D possibly TRBD2 on 5 matching bases. Germline V gene lookup returns CDR1 MNHEY and CDR2 SVGAGI. V lost 4 bases and J 3 bases, leaving 10 bases between the germline ends. The CDR3 loop spans 14 amino acids. The CDR3 bases are TGTGCCAGCAGTTTTGTAGCGTACTACAATGAGCAGTTCTTC. Translation gives CASSFVAYYNEQFF.

The V call is TRBV19, the J call TRBJ1-5; D unresolved. The CDR3 runs to 13 residues. The V and J ends lost 6 bases and 0 bases respectively, with 6 bases between them. CDR1 is LNHDA, CDR2 SQIVND, per germline (reference sequence). The CDR3 here is CASRTYSNQPQHF. The CDR3, as DNA: TGTGCCAGTAGGACATATAGCAATCAGCCCCAGCATTTT.

There are a few counts of this clone. The rearrangement uses TRBV15 and TRBJ2-3; TRBD2 aligns across 9 bases. CDR1 and CDR2 (germline): LNHNV, YYDKDF (reference sequence). The junction had 7 bases not matched to a gene; V was cut back by 0 bases and J by 3 bases. This CDR3 is 17 amino acids long. The CDR3 bases are TGTGCCACCAGCAGAGATCGATTAGCGGGAGCAACAGATACGCAGTATTTT. It translates to CATSRDRLAGATDTQYF.

The rearrangement links TRBV7-3 to TRBJ2-2; TRBD1 agrees at 10 bases. Germline V gene sequence: CDR1 SGHTA, CDR2 FQGTGA. Trimming took 4 bases from V and 1 from J; bases not matched to a gene: 6. The CDR3 is 17 residues long. The CDR3 sequence: CASSSGTGALNTGELFF. The CDR3 DNA reads as TGTGCCAGCAGCTCTGGGACAGGGGCCTTGAACACCGGGGAGCTGTTTTTT.

This clone was recorded many times. The gene calls are TRBV7-9 and TRBJ2-7, with 7 bases matching TRBD1. The CDR3 extends over 14 amino acids. CDR1 SEHNR and CDR2 FQNEAQ come from the germline V gene (reference sequence). The J segment lost 3 bases and the V segment lost 4 bases, leaving 6 bases of the junction unmatched. The CDR3 loop is CASSSGQLVYEQYF. CDR3 nucleotides: TGTGCCAGCAGCTCGGGACAGCTGGTCTACGAGCAGTACTTC.

This clone was observed a few times. V is TRBV18 and J is TRBJ2-7; 13 nucleotides match TRBD2. The ends lost 0 bases at V and 7 bases at J; junction bases unmatched: 9. Germline loops: CDR1 KGHSH, CDR2 LQKENI. This CDR3 contains 17 residues. The CDR3 DNA reads TGTGCCAGCTCACCACCCCGACTAGCGGGAGGTTTGGGAGAGCAGTACGTC. This sequence encodes CASSPPRLAGGLGEQYV.

This chain connects TRBV7-9 to TRBJ1-2; D may be TRBD1 (5 bases). The V end was cut by 11 bases, the J end by 8 bases, with 9 bases between. This CDR3 is 9 amino acids long. Germline V lookup: CDR1 SEHNR, CDR2 FQNEAQ (reference sequence). The CDR3 reads CAAGDGYTF. CDR3 coding DNA: TGTGCCGCGGGGGACGGCTACACCTTC.

V gene TRBV4-3 combines with J gene TRBJ2-7, with TRBD1 matching over 10 bases. From germline, CDR1 is LGHNA and CDR2 YSLEER. V was pared by 0 bases and J by 4 bases, with 3 bases of the junction left unmatched. The CDR3 totals 15 residues. The CDR3 protein is CASSQERQGAYEQYV. CDR3 sequence (DNA): TGCGCCAGCAGCCAAGAGAGACAGGGGGCGTACGAGCAGTACGTC.

The V and J genes are TRBV5-1 and TRBJ1-2, with 8 bases matching TRBD1. After removal of 3 bases from V and 6 bases from J, the junction contained 7 bases not matched to a gene. The V gene's germline CDR1 is SGHRS and CDR2 YFSETQ. CDR3 length: 14 residues. CDR3 amino acids: CASSWEGQGNGYTF. In DNA, the CDR3 is TGCGCCAGCAGCTGGGAAGGACAGGGAAATGGCTACACCTTC.

The chain couples TRBV5-1 to TRBJ2-5; perhaps TRBD1 as D (5 bases). In germline, CDR1 is SGHRS, CDR2 YFSETQ. The CDR3 has 12 residues. V was clipped by 7 bases and J by 2 bases, with 9 bases between them. The CDR3 here is CASHRQQETQYF. In nucleotides, the CDR3 is TGCGCCAGCCATCGACAGCAAGAGACCCAGTACTTC.

V and J are TRBV5-4 and TRBJ2-3; tentatively, D is TRBD1 (6 bases). Trimming removed 4 bases at V and 2 bases at J, with 17 bases between. Germline values: CDR1 SGHNT, CDR2 YYREEE (reference sequence). The CDR3 contains 16 residues. The CDR3 DNA reads TGTGCCAGCAGCCAGGGGCGACCCAGCGACACAGATACGCAGTATTTT. Amino acid sequence: CASSQGRPSDTDTQYF.